This TCR beta chain was profiled in a study of blood T cell repertoires in COVID-19. Study-wide context: Samples representing acute and convalescent COVID-19 were sourced from the United States, Italy and Spain. T cells, B-cell-depleted T cells, or PBMCs supplied cDNA or gDNA.

V lost 6 bases to trimming and J lost 3 bases, with 15 bases between them. The CDR3 runs to 14 residues. CDR1 is SGDLS and CDR2 is YYNGEE in the germline V gene. Per the original data handling: Estimation of nucleated cell counts relied on the amplification of reference gene primers. Libraries were prepared by immunoSEQ multiplex PCR; TCRdb keeps only in-frame clonotypes and omits some of them. Clonal size and the V and J genes are those of that table, whereas D and trimming came from the DNA. Here the sample spans roughly 260,000 clones, roughly 86% being singletons. The source is a man in his forties who had recovered from COVID-19. Sample: peripheral blood. The chain is built from TRBV9 and TRBJ1-2; possible D gene TRBD1, 5 bases. The DNA of the CDR3 is TGTGCCAGCACCCTAACGGGGGGGGACTATGGCTACACCTTC. It translates to CASTLTGGDYGYTF.